This TCR beta chain was sequenced for a study of T cell changes during pregnancy in multiple sclerosis. Assay used: immunoSEQ multiplex PCR; TCRdb lists only in-frame clones, some missing. The table includes some 52,000 clones, around 92% detected once. With respect to this clone: Within the sample, other DNA sequences also encode this same CDR3.

This CDR3 is 13 amino acids long. Trimming pared 4 bases from V and 1 base from J, leaving 6 bases between. Germline values: CDR1 MRHNA, CDR2 SNTAGT. The gene calls are TRBV6-4 and TRBJ2-3, with D unclear. Sample: CD4+ T cells from peripheral blood mononuclear cells, taken in the third trimester of pregnancy. This TCR came from a female donor with multiple sclerosis, enrolled in a pregnancy study. As DNA, the CDR3 is TGTGCCAGCAGTGCTTCAGGCACAGATACGCAGTATTTT. This gives the protein CASSASGTDTQYF.